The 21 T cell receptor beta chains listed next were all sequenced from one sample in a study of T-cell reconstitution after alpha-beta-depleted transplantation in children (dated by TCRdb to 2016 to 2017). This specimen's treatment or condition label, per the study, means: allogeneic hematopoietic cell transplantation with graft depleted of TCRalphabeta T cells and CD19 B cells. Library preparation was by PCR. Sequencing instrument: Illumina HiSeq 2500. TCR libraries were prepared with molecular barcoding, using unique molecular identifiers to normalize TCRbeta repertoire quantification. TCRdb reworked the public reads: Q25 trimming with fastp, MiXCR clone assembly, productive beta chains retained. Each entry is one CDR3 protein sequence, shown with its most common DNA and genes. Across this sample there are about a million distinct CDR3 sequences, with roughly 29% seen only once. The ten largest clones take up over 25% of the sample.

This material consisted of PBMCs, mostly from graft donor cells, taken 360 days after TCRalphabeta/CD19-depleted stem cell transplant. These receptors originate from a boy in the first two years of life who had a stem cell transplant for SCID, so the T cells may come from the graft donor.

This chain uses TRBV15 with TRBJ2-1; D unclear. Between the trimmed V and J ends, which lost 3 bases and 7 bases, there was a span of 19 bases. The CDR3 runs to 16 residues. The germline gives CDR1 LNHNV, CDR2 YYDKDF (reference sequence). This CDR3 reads CATSSLLAQLSNEQFF. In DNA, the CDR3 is TGTGCCACCAGCAGCCTTCTGGCCCAGCTGAGTAATGAGCAGTTCTTC. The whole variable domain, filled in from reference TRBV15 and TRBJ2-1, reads DAMVIQNPRYQVTQFGKPVTLSCSQTLNHNVMYWYQQKSSQAPKLLFHYYDKDFNNEADTPDNFQSRRPNTSFCFLDIRSPGLGDTAMYLCATSSLLAQLSNEQFFGPGTRLTVL.

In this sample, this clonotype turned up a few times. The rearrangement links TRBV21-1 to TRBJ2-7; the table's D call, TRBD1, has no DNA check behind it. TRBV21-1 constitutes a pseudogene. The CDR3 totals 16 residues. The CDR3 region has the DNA TGTGCCAGCAGCTACAAGGAGGACAGGGGGTTTCACGAGCAGTACTTC. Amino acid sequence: CASSYKEDRGFHEQYF.

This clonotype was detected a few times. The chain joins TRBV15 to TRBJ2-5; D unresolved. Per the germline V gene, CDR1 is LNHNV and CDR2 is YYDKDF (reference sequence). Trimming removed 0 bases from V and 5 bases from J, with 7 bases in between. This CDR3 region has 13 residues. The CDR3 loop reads CATSRDRRETQYF. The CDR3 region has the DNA TGTGCCACCAGCAGAGATAGGCGCGAGACCCAGTACTTC.

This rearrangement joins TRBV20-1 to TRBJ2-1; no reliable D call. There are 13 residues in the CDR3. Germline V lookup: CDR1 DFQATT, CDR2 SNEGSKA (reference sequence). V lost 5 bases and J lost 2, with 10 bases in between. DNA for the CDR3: TGCAGTGCTCACCTTGTCCCCTACAATGAGCAGTTCTTC. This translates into CSAHLVPYNEQFF.

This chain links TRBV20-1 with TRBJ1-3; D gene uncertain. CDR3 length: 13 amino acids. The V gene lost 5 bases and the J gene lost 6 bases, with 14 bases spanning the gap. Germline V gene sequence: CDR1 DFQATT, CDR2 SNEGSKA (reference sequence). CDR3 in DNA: TGCAGTGCTCACGGACCTTCGCAAAACACCATATATTTT. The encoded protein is CSAHGPSQNTIYF.

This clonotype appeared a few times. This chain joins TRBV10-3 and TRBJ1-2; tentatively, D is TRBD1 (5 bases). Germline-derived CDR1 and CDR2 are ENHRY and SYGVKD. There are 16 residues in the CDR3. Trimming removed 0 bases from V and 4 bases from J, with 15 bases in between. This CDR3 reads CAISESEGLRGYGYTF. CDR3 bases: TGTGCCATCAGTGAGTCGGAGGGGCTTAGAGGCTATGGCTACACCTTC.

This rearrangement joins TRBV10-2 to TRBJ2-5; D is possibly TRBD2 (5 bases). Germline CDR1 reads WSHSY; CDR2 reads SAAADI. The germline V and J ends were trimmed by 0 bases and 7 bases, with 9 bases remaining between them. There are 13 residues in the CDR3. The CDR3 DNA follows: TGCGCCAGCAGTGAGTCGGAGGCGGTGACCCAGTACTTC. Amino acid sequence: CASSESEAVTQYF.

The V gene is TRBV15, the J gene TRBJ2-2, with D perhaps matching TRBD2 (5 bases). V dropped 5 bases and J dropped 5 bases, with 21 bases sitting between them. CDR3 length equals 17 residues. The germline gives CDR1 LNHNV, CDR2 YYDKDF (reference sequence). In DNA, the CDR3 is TGTGCCACCAGCGCCCAGAACGGGGTTGGGGTTACCGGGGAGCTGTTTTTT. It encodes CATSAQNGVGVTGELFF. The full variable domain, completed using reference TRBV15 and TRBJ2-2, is DAMVIQNPRYQVTQFGKPVTLSCSQTLNHNVMYWYQQKSSQAPKLLFHYYDKDFNNEADTPDNFQSRRPNTSFCFLDIRSPGLGDTAMYLCATSAQNGVGVTGELFFGEGSRLTVL.

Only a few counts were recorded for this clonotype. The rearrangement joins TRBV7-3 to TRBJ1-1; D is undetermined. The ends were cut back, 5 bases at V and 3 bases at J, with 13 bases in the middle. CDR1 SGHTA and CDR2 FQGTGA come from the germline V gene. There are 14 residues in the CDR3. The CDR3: CASSPKAGYTEAFF. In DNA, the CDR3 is TGTGCCAGCAGCCCAAAGGCAGGTTACACTGAAGCTTTCTTT.

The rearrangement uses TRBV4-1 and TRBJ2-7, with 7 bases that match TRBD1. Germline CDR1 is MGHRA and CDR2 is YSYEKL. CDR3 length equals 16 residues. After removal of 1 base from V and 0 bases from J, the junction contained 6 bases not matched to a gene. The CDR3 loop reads CASSQGDSLSSYEQYF. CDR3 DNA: TGCGCCAGCAGCCAAGGGGACAGTTTAAGCTCCTACGAGCAGTACTTC.

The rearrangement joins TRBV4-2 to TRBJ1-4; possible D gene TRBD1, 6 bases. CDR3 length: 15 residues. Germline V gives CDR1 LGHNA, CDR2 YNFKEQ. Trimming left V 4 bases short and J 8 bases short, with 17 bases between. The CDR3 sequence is CASSLTRGASEKLFF. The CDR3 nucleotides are TGTGCCAGCAGCCTTACCCGGGGGGCATCAGAAAAACTGTTTTTT.

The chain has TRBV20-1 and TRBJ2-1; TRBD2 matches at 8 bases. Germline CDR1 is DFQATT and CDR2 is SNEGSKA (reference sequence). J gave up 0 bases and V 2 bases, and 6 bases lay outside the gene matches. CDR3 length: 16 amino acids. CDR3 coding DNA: TGCAGTGCTAGAACCCCTCTAGCGGGCTCCTACAATGAGCAGTTCTTC. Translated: CSARTPLAGSYNEQFF.

The CDR3 coding sequence is TGCGCCAGCAGCCAAGATGACTCCCCAAATTACGAGCAGTACTTC. It encodes CASSQDDSPNYEQYF. The gene calls are TRBV4-3 and TRBJ2-7; D is ambiguous. Germline CDR1 LGHNA, CDR2 YSLEER. Trimming removed 0 bases at V and 4 bases at J, with 13 bases between. The CDR3 consists of 15 residues.

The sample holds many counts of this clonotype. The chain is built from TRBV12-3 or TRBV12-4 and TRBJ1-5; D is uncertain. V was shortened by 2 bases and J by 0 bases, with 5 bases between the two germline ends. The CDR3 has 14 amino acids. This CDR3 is CASSLSGSNQPQHF. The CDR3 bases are TGTGCCAGCAGTTTAAGTGGTAGCAATCAGCCCCAGCATTTT.

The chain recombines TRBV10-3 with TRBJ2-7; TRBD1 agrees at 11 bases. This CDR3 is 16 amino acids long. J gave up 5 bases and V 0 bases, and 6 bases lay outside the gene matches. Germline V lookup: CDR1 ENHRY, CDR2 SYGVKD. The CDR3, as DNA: TGTGCCATCAGTGAGTCTGGGACAGGGGGTACCCACGAGCAGTACTTC. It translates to CAISESGTGGTHEQYF.

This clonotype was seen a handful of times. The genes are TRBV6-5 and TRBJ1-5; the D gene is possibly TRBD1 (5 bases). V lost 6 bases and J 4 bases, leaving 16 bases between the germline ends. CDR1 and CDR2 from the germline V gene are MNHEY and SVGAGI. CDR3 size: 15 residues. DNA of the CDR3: TGTGCCAGCAGCCCGGGAGCCTCAGGGAATCAGCCCCAGCATTTT. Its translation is CASSPGASGNQPQHF.

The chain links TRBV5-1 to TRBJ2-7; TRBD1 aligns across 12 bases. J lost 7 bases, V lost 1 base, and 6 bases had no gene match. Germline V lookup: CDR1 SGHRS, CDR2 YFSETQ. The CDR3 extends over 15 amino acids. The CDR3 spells CASSLMGTGGVEQYF. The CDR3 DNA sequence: TGCGCCAGCAGCTTGATGGGGACAGGGGGCGTGGAGCAGTACTTC.

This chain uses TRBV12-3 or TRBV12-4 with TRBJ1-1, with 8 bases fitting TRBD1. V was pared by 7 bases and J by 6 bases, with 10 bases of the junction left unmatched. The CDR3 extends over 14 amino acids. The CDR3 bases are TGTGCCAGCAACACCGGGACAGGCCAGGCTGAAGCTTTCTTT. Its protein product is CASNTGTGQAEAFF.

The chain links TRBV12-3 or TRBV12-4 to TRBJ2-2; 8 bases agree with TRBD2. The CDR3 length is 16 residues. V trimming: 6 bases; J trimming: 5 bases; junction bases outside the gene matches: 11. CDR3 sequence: CASSSKTSVRTGELFF. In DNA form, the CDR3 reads TGTGCCAGCAGCTCCAAGACTAGCGTGAGGACCGGGGAGCTGTTTTTT.

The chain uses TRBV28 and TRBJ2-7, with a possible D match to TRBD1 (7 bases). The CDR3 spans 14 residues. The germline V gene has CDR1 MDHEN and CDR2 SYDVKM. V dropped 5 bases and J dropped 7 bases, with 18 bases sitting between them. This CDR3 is CASSPGGFSDEQYF. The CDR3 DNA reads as TGTGCCAGCAGTCCAGGGGGGTTCTCGGATGAGCAGTACTTC.

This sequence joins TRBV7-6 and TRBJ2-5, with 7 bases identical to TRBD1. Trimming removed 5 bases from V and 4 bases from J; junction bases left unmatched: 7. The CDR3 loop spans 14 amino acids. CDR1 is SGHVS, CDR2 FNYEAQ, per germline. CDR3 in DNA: TGTGCCAGCAGCCAAGTGGACAGGTTAGAGACCCAGTACTTC. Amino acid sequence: CASSQVDRLETQYF.